Listed below are T cell receptor beta chains from one sample, sequenced in a study of blood T cell repertoires in COVID-19. Assay used: immunoSEQ multiplex PCR; TCRdb lists only in-frame clones, some missing. Among fewer than 500,000 clones listed, 80% to 90% were seen once. The specimen was PBMCs or T cells enriched from blood (not recorded which). The receptors were gathered from a man between 25 and 39 years old who had recovered from COVID-19. The CDR3 runs from the conserved cysteine through the conserved F or W. The D gene is left open where the match is weak. Clone sizes are given selectively: once, few, many, or a class where the clone is expanded.

abundance: .; d_gene: .; j_gene: TRBJ2-7; v_gene: TRBV21-1; CDR3nt: TGTGCCAGCAGCAACCACAGGGGAATGAACGAGCAGTACTTC; CDR3aa: CASSNHRGMNEQYF
abundance: .; d_gene: TRBD1; j_gene: TRBJ2-5; v_gene: TRBV9; CDR3nt: TGTGCCAGCAGCGCGTTACAGGGGGTGTGGGAGACCCAGTACTTC; CDR3aa: CASSALQGVWETQYF
abundance: many; d_gene: TRBD1; j_gene: TRBJ2-3; v_gene: TRBV25-1; CDR3nt: TGTGCCAGCAGGGACAGGGGGTGGACAGATACGCAGTATTTT; CDR3aa: CASRDRGWTDTQYF
abundance: .; d_gene: TRBD2; j_gene: TRBJ2-1; v_gene: TRBV7-8; CDR3nt: TGTGCCAGCAGCGAGTGGACTAGCGGGGACAATGAGCAGTTCTTC; CDR3aa: CASSEWTSGDNEQFF
abundance: few; d_gene: .; j_gene: TRBJ2-2; v_gene: TRBV19; CDR3nt: TGTGCCAGCCGTCCATACTCCGGGGAGCTGTTTTTT; CDR3aa: CASRPYSGELFF
abundance: .; d_gene: TRBD1; j_gene: TRBJ2-7; v_gene: TRBV5-1; CDR3nt: TGCGCCAGCAGCTTCATAGGGACAGGATCTTCCGAGCAGTACTTC; CDR3aa: CASSFIGTGSSEQYF
abundance: .; d_gene: .; j_gene: TRBJ1-1; v_gene: TRBV6-5; CDR3nt: TGTGCCAGCAGTTACCTGGGACAAATGAACACTGAAGCTTTCTTT; CDR3aa: CASSYLGQMNTEAFF
abundance: .; d_gene: .; j_gene: TRBJ2-1; v_gene: TRBV2; CDR3nt: TGTGCCAGCAGTGATAACCGATCGGGGTTCTTC; CDR3aa: CASSDNRSGFF
abundance: once; d_gene: .; j_gene: TRBJ2-3; v_gene: TRBV7-9; CDR3nt: TGTGCCAGCAGCTTATTTGTGAGCGAAAGCACAGATACGCAGTATTTT; CDR3aa: CASSLFVSESTDTQYF
abundance: .; d_gene: .; j_gene: TRBJ1-5; v_gene: TRBV10-1; CDR3nt: TGCGCCAGCAGTGAGTCCCCGGGGCAGCCCCAGCATTTT; CDR3aa: CASSESPGQPQHF
abundance: .; d_gene: .; j_gene: TRBJ1-5; v_gene: TRBV2; CDR3nt: TGTGCCAGCAGACCCACCCCCGAGATCCGAGGGAATCAGCCCCAGCATTTT; CDR3aa: CASRPTPEIRGNQPQHF
abundance: .; d_gene: .; j_gene: TRBJ1-5; v_gene: TRBV3-1/TRBV3-2; CDR3nt: TGTGCCAGCAGCCCACGTTCCGGGGGTTCCAATCAGCCCCAGCATTTT; CDR3aa: CASSPRSGGSNQPQHF
abundance: .; d_gene: .; j_gene: TRBJ2-3; v_gene: TRBV5-6; CDR3nt: TGTGCCAGCAGCTTCTTACTAGCAGATACGCAGTATTTT; CDR3aa: CASSFLLADTQYF
abundance: .; d_gene: TRBD2; j_gene: TRBJ2-1; v_gene: TRBV2; CDR3nt: TGTGCCAGCTACGGACTAGCGAGGAATGAGCAGTTCTTC; CDR3aa: CASYGLARNEQFF
abundance: .; d_gene: .; j_gene: TRBJ1-3; v_gene: TRBV25-1; CDR3nt: TGTGCCAGCAGTGTACTCGGAAACACCATATATTTT; CDR3aa: CASSVLGNTIYF
abundance: .; d_gene: TRBD2; j_gene: TRBJ2-1; v_gene: TRBV19; CDR3nt: TGTGCCAGTAGTATAGACGCTCAAGCGGGAGGGCCCTCATCCTACAATGAGCAGTTCTTC; CDR3aa: CASSIDAQAGGPSSYNEQFF
abundance: .; d_gene: TRBD1; j_gene: TRBJ1-4; v_gene: TRBV7-6; CDR3nt: TGTGCCAGCAGCTCCGGGACCGACAGGGGACCTAATGAAAAACTGTTTTTT; CDR3aa: CASSSGTDRGPNEKLFF
abundance: .; d_gene: .; j_gene: TRBJ2-6; v_gene: TRBV6-5; CDR3nt: TGTGCCACGTCCCAGTGGTGGTCCGGGGCCAACGTCCTGACTTTC; CDR3aa: CATSQWWSGANVLTF
abundance: .; d_gene: .; j_gene: TRBJ2-7; v_gene: TRBV12-3/TRBV12-4; CDR3nt: TGTGCCAGCAGGTCGGGATCCAGGTACGAGCAGTACTTC; CDR3aa: CASRSGSRYEQYF
abundance: .; d_gene: .; j_gene: TRBJ2-1; v_gene: TRBV12-1; CDR3nt: TGTGCCAGCAGCCCAAAACTCTTAACGCAATGTGAAACCTACAATGAGCAGTTCTTC; CDR3aa: CASSPKLLTQCETYNEQFF